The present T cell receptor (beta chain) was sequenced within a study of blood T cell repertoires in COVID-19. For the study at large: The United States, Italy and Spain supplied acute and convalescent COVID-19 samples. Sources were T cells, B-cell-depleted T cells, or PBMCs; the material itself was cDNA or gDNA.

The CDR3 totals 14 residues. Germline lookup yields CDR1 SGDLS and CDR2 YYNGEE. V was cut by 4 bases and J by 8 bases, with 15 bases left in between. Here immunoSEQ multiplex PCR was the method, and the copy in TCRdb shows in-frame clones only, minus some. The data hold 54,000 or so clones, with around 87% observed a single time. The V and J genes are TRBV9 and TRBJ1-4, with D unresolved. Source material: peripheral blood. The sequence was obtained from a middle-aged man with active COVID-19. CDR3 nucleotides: TGTGCCAGCAGCCCCCGGGAGGCTCAGGAAAAACTGTTTTTT. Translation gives CASSPREAQEKLFF.